One and the same sample provided the 17 T cell receptor beta chains below, sequenced in a study of persistence of HIV-infected CD4 T cells. These TCRs' antigens remain unknown. This was the immunoSEQ version 4 assay in survey mode. Libraries were prepared by immunoSEQ multiplex PCR; TCRdb keeps only in-frame clonotypes and omits some of them. The sample yields more than 25,000 clones, more than 75% seen once. Cells were stimulated with CMV-infected fibroblast lysates at roughly 10 ug/mL. Memory cells lacking CD40L and CD69 with high CD45RO were sorted. Sequences were derived from CD4+ T cells sorted from PBMCs after approximately 19-hour stimulation, sampled from a patient who received antiretroviral therapy. Receptor source: an adult woman with HIV who was CMV-seropositive.

The V call is TRBV9, the J call TRBJ1-3; D is undetermined. Germline lookup yields CDR1 SGDLS and CDR2 YYNGEE. V lost 3 bases, J lost 2 bases, and 12 bases lay in between. The CDR3 totals 15 residues. In DNA, the CDR3 is TGTGCCAGCAGCGCCCCGGGCTCCGCTGGAAACACCATATATTTT. Amino acids: CASSAPGSAGNTIYF. The whole variable domain, remainder taken from reference TRBV9 and TRBJ1-3, is DSGVTQTPKHLITATGQRVTLRCSPRSGDLSVYWYQQSLDQGLQFLIQYYNGEERAKGNILERFSAQQFPDLHSELNLSSLELGDSALYFCASSAPGSAGNTIYFGEGSWLTVV.

The chain employs TRBV29-1 and TRBJ1-5, with D maybe TRBD1 (6 bases). CDR1 and CDR2 from the germline V gene are SQVTM and ANQGSEA. This CDR3 contains 12 residues. V lost 4 bases, J lost 3 bases, and 7 bases lay in between. The CDR3 bases are TGCAGCGTTGGGGGGGCCAATCAGCCCCAGCATTTT. It yields the protein CSVGGANQPQHF.

CDR3 DNA sequence: TGTGCCAGCAGCCAAGTCGGGACAGGGGCTGGCTACACCTTC. Translation: CASSQVGTGAGYTF. This sequence joins TRBV3-1 (or the pseudogene TRBV3-2) and TRBJ1-2, with 10 bases that match TRBD1. The ends lost 1 base at V and 7 bases at J; junction bases unmatched: 3. Per the germline V gene, CDR1 is LGHDT and CDR2 is YNNKEL (reference sequence). The CDR3 is 14 residues long.

The chain links TRBV25-1 to TRBJ2-3; D ambiguous. CDR3 size: 15 residues. The V gene's germline CDR1 is MGHDK and CDR2 SYGVNS. V lost 2 bases, J lost 1 base, and 10 bases lay in between. This CDR3 reads CASSELGRGTDTQYF. The CDR3 DNA reads as TGTGCCAGCAGTGAACTGGGAAGGGGCACAGATACGCAGTATTTT.

In DNA form, the CDR3 reads TGTGCCAGCAGCTTATCTCCCAAGGCGGCCGACCGGTTGGGCTATGGCTACACCTTC. The encoded protein is CASSLSPKAADRLGYGYTF. V is TRBV7-9 and J is TRBJ1-2; no clear D gene. Germline assignment: CDR1 SEHNR and CDR2 FQNEAQ (reference sequence). The CDR3 length is 19 residues. The V end lost 2 bases, the J end lost 4 bases, and 26 bases lay between the germline ends.

The chain employs TRBV20-1 and TRBJ1-3; D is ambiguous. V lost 6 bases, J lost 4 bases, and 7 bases lay in between. This CDR3 has 11 residues. Germline CDR1 and CDR2: DFQATT and SNEGSKA (reference sequence). In DNA, the CDR3 is TGCAGTGCCAATCAGGGAAACACCATATATTTT. The encoded protein is CSANQGNTIYF.

This clone was detected only a few times. The V call is TRBV21-1, the J call TRBJ1-5; TRBD1, the table's D call, was not compared with the DNA. TRBV21-1 is designated a pseudogene. The CDR3 extends over 12 amino acids. CDR3 DNA sequence: TGTGCCAGCAGCAAAAGGGGTCAGCCCCAGCATTTT. Encoded protein: CASSKRGQPQHF.

This chain uses TRBV7-3 with TRBJ1-3, with D tentatively TRBD1 (6 bases). The CDR3 extends over 15 amino acids. Deletions cut 3 bases from V and 1 base from J, with 10 bases between. CDR1 and CDR2 from the germline V gene are SGHTA and FQGTGA. CDR3 in amino acids: CASSLDSGSGNTIYF. CDR3 coding DNA: TGTGCCAGCAGCTTGGACAGCGGATCTGGAAACACCATATATTTT.

The V call is TRBV5-1, the J call TRBJ2-5; TRBD1 matches 7 bases. Germline V gives CDR1 SGHRS, CDR2 YFSETQ. There are 15 residues in the CDR3. J was trimmed by 1 base and V by 3 bases; bases with no gene match: 6. CDR3 nucleotide sequence: TGCGCCAGCAGCTCAGATGGGACAGTCCAAGAGACCCAGTACTTC. Amino acids: CASSSDGTVQETQYF.

The genes are TRBV3-1 (or the pseudogene TRBV3-2) and TRBJ1-1, with D unclear. The CDR3 has 13 residues. Germline V gene lookup returns CDR1 LGHDT and CDR2 YNNKEL (reference sequence). Trimming cost V 4 bases and J 0 bases, with 6 bases left between them. CDR3 sequence: CASSLTLNTEAFF. The DNA for the CDR3 is TGTGCCAGCAGCCTGACCTTGAACACTGAAGCTTTCTTT.

This chain links TRBV10-3 with TRBJ2-1; D is possibly TRBD2 (6 bases). V lost 2 bases to trimming and J lost 0 bases, with 14 bases between them. CDR1 and CDR2 (germline): ENHRY, SYGVKD. The CDR3 contains 17 residues. CDR3 amino acids: CAISETGTASSYNEQFF. In DNA, the CDR3 is TGTGCCATCAGTGAGACTGGGACTGCGAGCTCCTACAATGAGCAGTTCTTC.

Turning to this clone: Other DNA sequences within the sample encode an identical CDR3. The chain uses TRBV15 and TRBJ1-2; weak D call: TRBD1 (6 bases). CDR1 LNHNV and CDR2 YYDKDF come from the germline V gene (reference sequence). This CDR3 has 13 residues. Trimming stripped 5 bases from V and 5 bases from J, with 12 bases between. The CDR3 nucleotides are TGTGCCACCAGCCGAGGACAGCAATATGGCTACACCTTC. Protein: CATSRGQQYGYTF.

The chain employs TRBV5-1 and TRBJ2-5; D gene ambiguous. The CDR3 covers 15 residues. V lost 0 bases, J lost 5 bases, and 14 bases lay in between. Per the germline V gene, CDR1 is SGHRS and CDR2 is YFSETQ. Here the CDR3 reads CASSLESGRPETQYF. Written as DNA, the CDR3 is TGCGCCAGCAGCTTGGAGTCTGGACGTCCGGAGACCCAGTACTTC.

This clone was detected once. The rearrangement joins TRBV7-2 to TRBJ2-4; D gene unclear. Germline V gene lookup returns CDR1 SGHTA and CDR2 FQGNSA. The CDR3 contains 13 residues. V was pared by 0 bases and J by 6 bases, with 6 bases between. CDR3 DNA: TGTGCCAGCAGCTTAGCGCGAGGAAACATTCAGTACTTC. The encoded protein is CASSLARGNIQYF.

This clone was picked up a small number of times. This rearrangement joins TRBV2 to TRBJ2-2; the match to TRBD1 covers 8 bases. Trimming removed 6 bases from V and 7 bases from J; junction bases left unmatched: 7. Germline V gene sequence: CDR1 SNHLY, CDR2 FYNNEI. CDR3 length: 14 residues. The CDR3 is CASRRETGGGELFF. The DNA of the CDR3 is TGTGCCAGCAGACGCGAAACAGGGGGCGGGGAGCTGTTTTTT.

This chain connects TRBV14 to TRBJ1-3, with 9 bases lining up with TRBD1. Germline V gives CDR1 SGHDN, CDR2 FVKESK. The CDR3 spans 16 residues. After removal of 5 bases from V and 3 bases from J, the junction contained 8 bases not matched to a gene. Written as DNA, the CDR3 is TGTGCCAGCAGCGTACACAGGGGGCTAATTGGAAACACCATATATTTT. The encoded protein is CASSVHRGLIGNTIYF.

The CDR3 region has the DNA TGTGCCTGCACAGTGGGGGGGAACACTGAAGCTTTCTTT. This gives the protein CACTVGGNTEAFF. The gene calls are TRBV5-4 and TRBJ1-1, with a tentative D call TRBD1 (5 bases). V shed 10 bases and J shed 1 base, with 14 bases lying between them. Germline V lookup: CDR1 SGHNT, CDR2 YYREEE (reference sequence). The CDR3 has 13 amino acids.